Sequencing of this T cell receptor (beta chain) was carried out in a study of blood T cell repertoires in COVID-19. Across the whole study: Italy, Spain and the United States were the sources of the convalescent and acute COVID-19 samples.

Recruits, aged about 18 to 90 years, lived in around 24 US areas. Participant-given clinical history determined each cohort assignment. Symptom resolution, clearance, or two negative PCRs marked the recovered donors of Cohort 3. The germline CDR1 and CDR2 sequences are MNHEY and SVGAGI. V gave up 4 bases and J gave up 7 bases; unmatched junction bases: 13. The CDR3 loop spans 16 amino acids. The data were produced by immunoSEQ multiplex PCR, yet TCRdb's version contains in-frame clones alone and is incomplete. Of a few hundred thousand clones listed, more than 85% were seen once; the top ten hold 2.5% to 3%. Only one count was recorded for this clone.

J is TRBJ2-7 and V is TRBV6-5; 10 bases map to TRBD1. The source is a woman aged 25 to 39 who had recovered from COVID-19. The sequenced material came from PBMCs or T cells enriched from blood (not recorded which). The chain's CDR3 is CASSSDIRDRGREQYF. In DNA, the CDR3 is TGTGCCAGCAGTTCCGACATCCGGGACAGGGGTCGAGAGCAGTACTTC.